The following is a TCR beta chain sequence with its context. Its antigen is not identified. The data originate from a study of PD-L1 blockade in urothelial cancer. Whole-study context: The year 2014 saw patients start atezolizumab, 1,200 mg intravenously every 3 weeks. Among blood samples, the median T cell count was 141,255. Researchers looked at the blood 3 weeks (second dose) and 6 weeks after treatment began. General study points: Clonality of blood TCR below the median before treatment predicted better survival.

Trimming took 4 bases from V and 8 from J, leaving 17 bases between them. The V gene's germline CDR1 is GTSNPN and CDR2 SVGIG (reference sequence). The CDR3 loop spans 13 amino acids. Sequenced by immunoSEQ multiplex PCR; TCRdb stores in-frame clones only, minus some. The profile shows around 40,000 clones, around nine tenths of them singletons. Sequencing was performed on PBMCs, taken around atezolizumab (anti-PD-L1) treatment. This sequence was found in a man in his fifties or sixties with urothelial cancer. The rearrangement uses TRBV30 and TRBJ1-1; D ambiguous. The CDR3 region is CAWKFQVVPEAFF. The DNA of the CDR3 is TGTGCCTGGAAGTTTCAGGTCGTCCCGGAAGCTTTCTTT.